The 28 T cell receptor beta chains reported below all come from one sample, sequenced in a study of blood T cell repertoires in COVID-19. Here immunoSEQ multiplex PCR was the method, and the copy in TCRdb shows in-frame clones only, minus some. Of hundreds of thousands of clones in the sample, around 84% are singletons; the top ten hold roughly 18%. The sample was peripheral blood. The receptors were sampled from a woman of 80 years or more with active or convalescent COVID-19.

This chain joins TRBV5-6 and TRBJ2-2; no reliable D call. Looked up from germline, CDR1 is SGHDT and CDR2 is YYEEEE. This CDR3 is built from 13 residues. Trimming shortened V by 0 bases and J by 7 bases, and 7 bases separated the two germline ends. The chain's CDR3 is CASSLGQDGELFF. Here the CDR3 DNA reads TGTGCCAGCAGCTTGGGGCAGGACGGGGAGCTGTTTTTT.

For the CDR3, the DNA is TGTGCCAGCAGCCAAGAGGGACTCCCTGATTATGAGCAGTACTTC. It translates to CASSQEGLPDYEQYF. V is TRBV4-2 and J is TRBJ2-7; D possibly corresponds to TRBD2 (6 bases). CDR1 is LGHNA and CDR2 is YNFKEQ in the germline V gene. The CDR3 spans 15 residues. The germline V and J ends were trimmed by 0 bases and 7 bases, with 16 bases remaining between them.

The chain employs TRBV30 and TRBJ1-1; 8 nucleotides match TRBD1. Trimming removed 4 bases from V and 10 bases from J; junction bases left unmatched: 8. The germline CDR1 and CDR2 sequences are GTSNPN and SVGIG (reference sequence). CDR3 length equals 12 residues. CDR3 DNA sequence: TGTGCCTGGAATACAGGGGGAGTTCGAGCTTTCTTT. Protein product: CAWNTGGVRAFF.

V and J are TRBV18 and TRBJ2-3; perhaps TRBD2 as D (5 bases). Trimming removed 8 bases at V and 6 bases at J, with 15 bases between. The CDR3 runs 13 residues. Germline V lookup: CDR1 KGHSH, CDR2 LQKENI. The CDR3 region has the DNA TGTGCCAGCAGAATGGGGAGCTCCGATACGCAGTATTTT. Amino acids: CASRMGSSDTQYF. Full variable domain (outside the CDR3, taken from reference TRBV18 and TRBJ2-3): NAGVMQNPRHLVRRRGQEARLRCSPMKGHSHVYWYRQLPEEGLKFMVYLQKENIIDESGMPKERFSAEFPKEGPSILRIQQVVRGDSAAYFCASRMGSSDTQYFGPGTRLTVL.

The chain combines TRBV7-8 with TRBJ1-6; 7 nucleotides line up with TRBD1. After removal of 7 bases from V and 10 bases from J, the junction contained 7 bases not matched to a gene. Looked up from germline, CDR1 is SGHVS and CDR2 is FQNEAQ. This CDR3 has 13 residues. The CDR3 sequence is CASTRQGSSPLHF. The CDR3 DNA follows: TGTGCCAGCACCCGACAGGGTTCATCACCCCTCCACTTT.

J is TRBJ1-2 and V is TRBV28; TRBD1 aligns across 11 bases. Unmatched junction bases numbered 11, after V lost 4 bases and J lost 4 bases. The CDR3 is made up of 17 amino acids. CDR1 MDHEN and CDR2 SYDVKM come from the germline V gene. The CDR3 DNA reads TGTGCCAGCAGTTCAACCGTCGGACAGGGGGCGGCCTATGGCTACACCTTC. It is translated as CASSSTVGQGAAYGYTF.

CDR3 residues: CASSPKETQYF. The CDR3 region has the DNA TGTGCCAGCAGCCCTAAAGAGACCCAGTACTTC. The V call is TRBV7-6, the J call TRBJ2-5; D is unresolved. The CDR3 covers 11 residues. Germline CDR1 reads SGHVS; CDR2 reads FNYEAQ. V lost 5 bases, J lost 3 bases, and 4 bases lay in between.

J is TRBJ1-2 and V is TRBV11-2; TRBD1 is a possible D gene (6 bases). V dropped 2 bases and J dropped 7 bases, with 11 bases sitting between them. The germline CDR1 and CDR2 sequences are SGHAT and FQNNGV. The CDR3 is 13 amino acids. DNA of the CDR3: TGTGCCAGCAGCTTATTCAGGGGCAGTGGCTACACCTTC. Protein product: CASSLFRGSGYTF. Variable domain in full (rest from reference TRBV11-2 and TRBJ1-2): EAGVAQSPRYKIIEKRQSVAFWCNPISGHATLYWYQQILGQGPKLLIQFQNNGVVDDSQLPKDRFSAERLKGVDSTLKIQPAKLEDSAVYLCASSLFRGSGYTFGSGTRLTVV.

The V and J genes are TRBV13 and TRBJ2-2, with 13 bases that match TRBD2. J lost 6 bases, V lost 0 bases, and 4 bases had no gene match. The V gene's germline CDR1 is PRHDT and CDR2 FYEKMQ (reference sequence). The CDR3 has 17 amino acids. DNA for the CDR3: TGTGCCAGCAGCTTAGGACTAGCGGGAGGGCCGGCCGGGGAGCTGTTTTTT. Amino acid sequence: CASSLGLAGGPAGELFF.

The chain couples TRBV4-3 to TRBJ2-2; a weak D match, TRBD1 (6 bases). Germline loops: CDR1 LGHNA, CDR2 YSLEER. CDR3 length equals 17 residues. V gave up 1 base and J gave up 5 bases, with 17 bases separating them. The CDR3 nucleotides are TGCGCCAGCAGCCAAGGGCCGGACAGAAGATTTACCGGGGAGCTGTTTTTT. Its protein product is CASSQGPDRRFTGELFF.

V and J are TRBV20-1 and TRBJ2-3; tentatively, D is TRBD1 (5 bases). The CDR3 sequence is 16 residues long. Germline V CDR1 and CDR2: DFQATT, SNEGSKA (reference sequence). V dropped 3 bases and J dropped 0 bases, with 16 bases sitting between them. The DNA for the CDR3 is TGCAGTGCTAGTAGGCCCTCACAGGACAGCACAGATACGCAGTATTTT. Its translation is CSASRPSQDSTDTQYF.

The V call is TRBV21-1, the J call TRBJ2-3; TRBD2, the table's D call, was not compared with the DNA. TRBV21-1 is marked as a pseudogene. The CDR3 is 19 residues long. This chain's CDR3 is CASSKGSGTSGGHTDTQYF. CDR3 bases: TGTGCCAGCAGCAAAGGTTCCGGGACTAGCGGGGGACACACAGATACGCAGTATTTT.

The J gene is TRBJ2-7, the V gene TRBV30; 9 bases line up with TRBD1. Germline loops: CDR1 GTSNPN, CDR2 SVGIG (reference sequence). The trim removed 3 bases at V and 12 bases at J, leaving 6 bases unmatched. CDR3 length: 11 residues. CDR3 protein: CAWSFRDRVYF. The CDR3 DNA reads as TGTGCCTGGAGCTTCCGGGACAGGGTGTACTTC.

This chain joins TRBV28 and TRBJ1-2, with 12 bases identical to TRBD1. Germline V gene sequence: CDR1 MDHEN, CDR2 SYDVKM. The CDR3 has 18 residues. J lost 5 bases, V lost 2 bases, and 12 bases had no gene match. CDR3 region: CASSLPGTGGGRGYGYTF. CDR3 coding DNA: TGTGCCAGCAGTTTACCCGGGACAGGGGGCGGCCGGGGTTATGGCTACACCTTC.

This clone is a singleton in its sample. CDR3 amino acids: CAISEVAGGPYEQYF. CDR3 in DNA: TGTGCCATCAGTGAGGTGGCGGGGGGGCCCTACGAGCAGTACTTC. J is TRBJ2-7 and V is TRBV10-3; 9 nucleotides line up with TRBD2. CDR1 is ENHRY and CDR2 is SYGVKD in the germline V gene. The CDR3 covers 15 residues. Trimming removed 2 bases from V and 2 bases from J; junction bases left unmatched: 4.

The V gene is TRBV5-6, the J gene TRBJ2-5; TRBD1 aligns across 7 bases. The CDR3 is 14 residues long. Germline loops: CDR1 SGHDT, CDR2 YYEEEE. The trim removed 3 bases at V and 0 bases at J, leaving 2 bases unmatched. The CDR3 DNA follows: TGTGCCAGCAGCTCGGGACAGAACCAAGAGACCCAGTACTTC. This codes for CASSSGQNQETQYF. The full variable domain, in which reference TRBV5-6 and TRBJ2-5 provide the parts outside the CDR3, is DAGVTQSPTHLIKTRGQQVTLRCSPKSGHDTVSWYQQALGQGPQFIFQYYEEEERQRGNFPDRFSGHQFPNYSSELNVNALLLGDSALYLCASSSGQNQETQYFGPGTRLLVL.

The CDR3 protein is CASSRGQPRAFF. Written as DNA, the CDR3 is TGTGCCAGCAGCCGCGGACAGCCTCGAGCTTTCTTT. The rearrangement uses TRBV12-3 or TRBV12-4 and TRBJ1-1; tentatively, D is TRBD1 (6 bases). V gave up 6 bases and J gave up 10 bases, with 15 bases separating them. This CDR3 is 12 amino acids long.

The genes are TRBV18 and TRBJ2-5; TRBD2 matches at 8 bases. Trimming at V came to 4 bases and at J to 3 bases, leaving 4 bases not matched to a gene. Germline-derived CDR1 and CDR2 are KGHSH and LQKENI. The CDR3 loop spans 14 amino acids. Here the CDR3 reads CASSQGLGEETQYF. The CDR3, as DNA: TGTGCCAGCTCACAGGGACTAGGAGAAGAGACCCAGTACTTC.

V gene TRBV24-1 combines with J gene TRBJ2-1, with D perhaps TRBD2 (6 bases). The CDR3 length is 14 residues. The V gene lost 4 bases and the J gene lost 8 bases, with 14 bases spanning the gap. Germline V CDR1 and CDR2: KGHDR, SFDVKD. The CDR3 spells CATSDTGLTHEQFF. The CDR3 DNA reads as TGTGCCACCAGTGACACAGGACTAACCCATGAGCAGTTCTTC.

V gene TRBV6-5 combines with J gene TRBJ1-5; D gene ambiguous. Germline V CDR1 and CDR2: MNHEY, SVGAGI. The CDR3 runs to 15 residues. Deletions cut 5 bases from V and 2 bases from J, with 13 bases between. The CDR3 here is CASSPQSVGNQPQHF. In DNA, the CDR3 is TGTGCCAGCAGTCCACAGTCGGTAGGCAATCAGCCCCAGCATTTT.

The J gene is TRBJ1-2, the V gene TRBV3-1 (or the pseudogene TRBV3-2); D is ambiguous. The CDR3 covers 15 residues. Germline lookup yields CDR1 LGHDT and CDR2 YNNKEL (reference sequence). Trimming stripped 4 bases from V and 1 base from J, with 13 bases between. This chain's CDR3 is CASSRNRGDNYGYTF. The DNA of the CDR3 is TGTGCCAGCAGCCGCAACCGGGGAGATAACTATGGCTACACCTTC.

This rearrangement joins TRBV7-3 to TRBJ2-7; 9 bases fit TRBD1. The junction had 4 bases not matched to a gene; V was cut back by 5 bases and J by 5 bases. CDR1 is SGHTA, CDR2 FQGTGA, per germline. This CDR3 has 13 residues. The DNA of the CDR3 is TGTGCCAGCAGCAGGGACAGGGAAAACGAGCAGTACTTC. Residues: CASSRDRENEQYF.

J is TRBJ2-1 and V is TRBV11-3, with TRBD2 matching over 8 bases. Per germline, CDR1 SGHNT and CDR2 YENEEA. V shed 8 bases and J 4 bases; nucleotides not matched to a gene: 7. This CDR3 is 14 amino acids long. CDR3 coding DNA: TGTGCCAGCGGAGGGACTAGGGGATACAATGAGCAGTTCTTC. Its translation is CASGGTRGYNEQFF.

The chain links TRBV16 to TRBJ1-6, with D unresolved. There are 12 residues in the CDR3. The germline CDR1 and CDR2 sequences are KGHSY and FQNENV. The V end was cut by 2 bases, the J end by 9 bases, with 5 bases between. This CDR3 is CASSQGFSPLHF. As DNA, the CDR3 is TGTGCCAGCAGCCAAGGCTTTTCACCCCTCCACTTT.

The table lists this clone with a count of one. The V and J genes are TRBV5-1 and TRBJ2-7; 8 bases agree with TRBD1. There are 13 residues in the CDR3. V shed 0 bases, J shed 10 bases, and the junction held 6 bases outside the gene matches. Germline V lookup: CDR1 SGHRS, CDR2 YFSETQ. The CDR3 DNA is TGCGCCAGCAGCTTGGTGCCGGACAGGGATCAGTACTTC. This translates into CASSLVPDRDQYF.

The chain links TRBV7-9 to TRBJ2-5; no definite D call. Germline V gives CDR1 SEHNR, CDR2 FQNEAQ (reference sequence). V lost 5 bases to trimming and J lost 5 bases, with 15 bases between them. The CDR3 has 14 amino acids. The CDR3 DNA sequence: TGTGCCAGCAGCCCGGTCGAGATCGGGGAGACCCAGTACTTC. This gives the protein CASSPVEIGETQYF.

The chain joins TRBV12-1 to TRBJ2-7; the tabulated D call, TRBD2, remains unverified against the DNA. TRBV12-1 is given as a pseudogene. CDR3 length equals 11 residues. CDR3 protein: CASSPLREQYF. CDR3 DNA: TGTGCCAGCAGCCCCCTTCGGGAGCAGTACTTC.

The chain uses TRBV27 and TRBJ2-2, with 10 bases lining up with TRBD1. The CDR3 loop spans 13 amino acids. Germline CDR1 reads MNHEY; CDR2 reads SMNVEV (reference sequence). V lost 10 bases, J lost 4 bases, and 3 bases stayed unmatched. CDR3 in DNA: TGTGCCACGGGGGACAGGGGCACCGGGGAGCTGTTTTTT. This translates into CATGDRGTGELFF.